This is a list of T cell receptor beta chains from one sample in a study of memory CD4+ T cells and cytomegalovirus serostatus. Generated by immunoSEQ multiplex PCR, the TCRdb table keeps only in-frame clones and is missing some. The sample consists of 45,000 to 70,000 clones, 82% of them appearing once. Sequenced input: memory CD4+ T cells from blood. These receptors were obtained from an adult in good health and CMV-seronegative. Some clones in this sample may be carry-over from other donors' samples. The conserved cysteine and the conserved F or W are not part of the CDR3 here. The order of the fields is J gene, V gene, clone size, CDR3 protein. Clone size, where shown, is once, few, many, or a class for clones that have expanded.

J: TRBJ2-6; V: TRBV28; size: -; CDR3: ASSYLRSGANVLT
J: TRBJ2-3; V: TRBV5-1; size: -; CDR3: ASSLAESTDTQY
J: TRBJ1-5; V: TRBV2; size: few; CDR3: ASSKTEPPQPQH
J: TRBJ2-1; V: TRBV28; size: -; CDR3: ASLPSGLRNEQF
J: TRBJ1-2; V: TRBV2; size: once; CDR3: ASSVNRANTNYGYT
J: TRBJ1-2; V: TRBV9; size: once; CDR3: ASSAGLGVEYGYT
J: TRBJ2-3; V: TRBV9; size: -; CDR3: ASSSNTDTQY
J: TRBJ2-3; V: TRBV2; size: once; CDR3: ASGRENTDTQY
J: TRBJ2-7; V: TRBV5-4; size: -; CDR3: ASSLEQGSSYEQY
J: TRBJ1-3; V: TRBV30; size: -; CDR3: AWSLLSGNTIY
J: TRBJ2-1; V: TRBV19; size: -; CDR3: ASSGGYSNEQF
J: TRBJ1-5; V: TRBV14; size: -; CDR3: ASSQGAGQPQH
J: TRBJ2-5; V: TRBV6-6; size: -; CDR3: ASSYPAGEGTQY
J: TRBJ1-2; V: TRBV7-9; size: -; CDR3: ASSLDGEYYGYT
J: TRBJ2-2; V: TRBV11-2; size: -; CDR3: ASSTTNTGELF
J: TRBJ1-2; V: TRBV28; size: -; CDR3: AANLQAGAVVYT
J: TRBJ2-1; V: TRBV27; size: -; CDR3: ASKVQGGNEQF
J: TRBJ2-3; V: TRBV5-6; size: -; CDR3: ASSSPGQGAKDTQY
J: TRBJ1-1; V: TRBV5-1; size: -; CDR3: ASSLTTGKNTEAF
J: TRBJ2-3; V: TRBV4-3; size: -; CDR3: ASSQGDSTDTQY
J: TRBJ2-3; V: TRBV4-1; size: -; CDR3: ASSQEETPITDTQY
J: TRBJ1-2; V: TRBV7-3; size: -; CDR3: ASSSAQDRAYGYT
J: TRBJ2-1; V: TRBV30; size: -; CDR3: AWLRKDRGVSNEQF
J: TRBJ1-1; V: TRBV10-1; size: -; CDR3: ASSPTGREAF
J: TRBJ2-7; V: TRBV4-2; size: -; CDR3: ASSPRSGAEQY
J: TRBJ1-5; V: TRBV7-3; size: few; CDR3: ASSLTLNQPQH
J: TRBJ1-1; V: TRBV28; size: -; CDR3: ASSLPGGGLDTEAF
J: TRBJ2-4; V: TRBV28; size: -; CDR3: ASSSGTSIAKNIQY